This TCR beta chain derives from a study of cytomegalovirus exposure and HLA in healthy donors. Background on the study: The roughly 120 million unique TCR beta sequences, from approximately 170 million T cells, were found by an earlier analysis. Study-level findings and limits: Cytomegalovirus status, reportedly, was diagnosed with high specificity and sensitivity by the classifier. Later analysis placed DRB1 highest and HLA-C lowest in TCR association rates, which differed by HLA locus.

Note on this clone: What it recognizes is unknown.

The PCR was carried out with 60 Vbeta primers and 13 Jbeta primers. The protocol was immunoSEQ multiplex PCR, while the TCRdb copy is restricted to in-frame clones and leaves out a portion. Here the sample spans roughly 100,000 clones, more than 70% being singletons. Germline V lookup: CDR1 SGHRS, CDR2 YFSETQ. V lost 1 base and J lost 3; bases outside the gene matches: 7. This CDR3 has 15 amino acids. V is TRBV5-1 and J is TRBJ2-7, with 7 positions matching TRBD1. Sequencing input: PBMCs. The TCR was taken from a female donor in good health and CMV-seronegative. The CDR3 nucleotides read TGCGCCAGCAGCTTGCAGGGAGACAGGGACTACGAGCAGTACTTC. Translated, it gives CASSLQGDRDYEQYF. The variable domain in full, completed from reference TRBV5-1 and TRBJ2-7, reads KAGVTQTPRYLIKTRGQQVTLSCSPISGHRSVSWYQQTPGQGLQFLFEYFSETQRNKGNFPGRFSGRQFSNSRSEMNVSTLELGDSALYLCASSLQGDRDYEQYFGPGTRLTVT.